Below, one T cell receptor beta chain is given with its context. Its target is unknown. Germline CDR1 is MGHRA and CDR2 is YSYEKL. V was trimmed by 3 bases and J by 3 bases, leaving 8 bases between them. This CDR3 is built from 13 residues. RNA transcripts served as the template for amplifying TCR beta CDR3 regions. The HTBI primer set was used in a first-round RT-PCR of the TCR CDR3. A single record per CDR3 protein comes from TCRdb applying MiXCR to the multiplex PCR reads. Of roughly 630,000 distinct CDR3 sequences in the sample, 15% to 17% are singletons; the top ten hold under 7.5%. Clinical symptoms, serum thyroxine and TRAb, thyroid ultrasound and orbital computed tomography were used for the diagnoses. Each 10 ml fresh peripheral blood draw supplied the PBMCs. The data originate from a study of T cells in Graves' hyperthyroidism and ophthalmopathy. General study findings and limits: A model of 13 V-J pairs discriminated ophthalmopathy from stable hyperthyroidism.

Sequencing was done on a sample of blood. V gene TRBV4-1 combines with J gene TRBJ1-2, with D unresolved. The sequence derives from a woman aged 30 to 39 with Graves' hyperthyroidism. CDR3 sequence reads: CASSQIPHYGYTF. DNA of the CDR3: TGCGCCAGCAGCCAGATTCCGCACTATGGCTACACCTTC.